This T cell receptor beta chain was sequenced in a study of identical twins. One entry per CDR3 protein results from TCRdb running MiXCR on the 5' RACE reads. The sample holds under 250,000 distinct CDR3 sequences; 6.5% to 9% are singletons and the top ten take more than 5%. CDR3 size: 18 residues. CDR1 DFQATT and CDR2 SNEGSKA come from the germline V gene (reference sequence). V was clipped by 1 base and J by 4 bases, with 23 bases between them. This clonotype has just a few counts. The sample was also linked to a second study, of yellow fever vaccine responses in identical twins.

The origin of this receptor is a woman aged 18 to 35 in good health. V usage is TRBV20-1 and J usage is TRBJ2-1; the D gene is possibly TRBD2 (7 bases). Specimen: CD8+ T cells sorted from blood. Here the CDR3 DNA reads TGCAGTGCTAGAGGGGAGGGGGAGGAGCGGGCGGATTACAATGAGCAGTTCTTC. Residues: CSARGEGEERADYNEQFF.